This T cell receptor (beta chain) appears in the sequencing data of a study of T cell changes during pregnancy in multiple sclerosis. There are a few counts of this clone. Sequenced by immunoSEQ multiplex PCR; TCRdb stores in-frame clones only, minus some. Counted here are under 65,000 clones, about nine tenths occurring once; the ten biggest clones make up approximately 1%. The V end was cut by 7 bases, the J end by 3 bases, with 16 bases between. CDR3 size: 14 residues. The V gene's germline CDR1 is LNHDA and CDR2 SQIVND (reference sequence). The TCR comes from a female donor in good health, enrolled as a control in a pregnancy study. Sequencing used peripheral blood, obtained after pregnancy. The rearrangement links TRBV19 to TRBJ2-7; TRBD1 is a possible D gene (6 bases). This chain's CDR3 is CASKEQGKGYEQYF. CDR3 nucleotide sequence: TGTGCCAGTAAGGAACAGGGTAAGGGCTACGAGCAGTACTTC.